The 18 T cell receptor beta chains presented below share a single source sample, sequenced in a study of shared clonotypes between healthy human individuals. The naive CD8 fraction comprised CD45RO-negative cells positively selected for CCR7 and excluded terminally differentiated effector memory CD45RA+ cells. The protocol was immunoSEQ multiplex PCR, while the TCRdb copy is restricted to in-frame clones and leaves out a portion. The table lists 1.5 million to 2.5 million clones, roughly 95% of them singletons. Sequencing used naive CD8+ T cells sorted from blood. The receptor set was obtained from a man younger than 30 in good health.

In its sample, this clone was seen a few times. The same CDR3 can be traced to other DNA sequences in this sample. The chain joins TRBV27 to TRBJ1-1, with D possibly TRBD1 on 5 matching bases. The CDR3 loop spans 14 amino acids. V lost 3 bases to trimming and J lost 1 base, with 9 bases between them. CDR1 and CDR2 from the germline V gene are MNHEY and SMNVEV (reference sequence). The CDR3 loop reads CASSFTGSNTEAFF. For the CDR3, the DNA is TGTGCCAGCAGTTTTACAGGTTCGAACACTGAAGCTTTCTTT.

The J gene is TRBJ1-1, the V gene TRBV28, with a tentative D call TRBD1 (5 bases). This CDR3 is 18 amino acids long. V lost 5 bases to trimming and J lost 4 bases, with 26 bases between them. Germline V CDR1 and CDR2: MDHEN, SYDVKM. CDR3 DNA: TGTGCCAGCAGTACCATCATGGGGGGTGGTGGGGCGGTCACTGAAGCTTTCTTT. Protein: CASSTIMGGGGAVTEAFF.

This sequence joins TRBV15 and TRBJ1-2, with D possibly matching TRBD1 (5 bases). Germline lookup yields CDR1 LNHNV and CDR2 YYDKDF (reference sequence). V lost 3 bases and J 1 base, leaving 9 bases between the germline ends. The CDR3 runs to 14 residues. CDR3 DNA sequence: TGTGCCACCAGCAGGGGGGGGGATAACTATGGCTACACCTTC. Protein sequence: CATSRGGDNYGYTF.

This rearrangement joins TRBV7-6 to TRBJ2-7, with 13 bases identical to TRBD2. The V and J ends lost 1 base and 1 base, in that order; junction bases with no gene match: 7. The CDR3 runs 18 residues. The germline V gene has CDR1 SGHVS and CDR2 FNYEAQ. The CDR3 loop is CASSLGLAGGGMSYEQYF. CDR3 DNA: TGTGCCAGCAGCTTAGGACTAGCGGGAGGTGGGATGTCCTACGAGCAGTACTTC.

The CDR3 is CASWDRGRGTGELFF. The CDR3 nucleotides read TGTGCCAGCTGGGATAGGGGGCGCGGCACCGGGGAGCTGTTTTTT. This chain connects TRBV6-1 to TRBJ2-2; TRBD1 agrees at 7 bases. Trimming cost V 8 bases and J 4 bases; bases outside gene matches: 10. The CDR3 extends over 15 amino acids. From germline, CDR1 is MNHNS and CDR2 SASEGT.

This clone is a singleton in its sample. The J gene is TRBJ1-3, the V gene TRBV4-1, with D tentatively TRBD1 (5 bases). The CDR3 has 15 residues. V lost 0 bases and J lost 0, with 6 bases in between. Germline V gene lookup returns CDR1 MGHRA and CDR2 YSYEKL. CDR3 sequence (DNA): TGCGCCAGCAGCCAAGAGGGGCACTCTGGAAACACCATATATTTT. Translation: CASSQEGHSGNTIYF.

The V and J genes are TRBV5-4 and TRBJ2-5, with 7 bases aligning to TRBD2. The CDR3 sequence is 14 residues long. Germline CDR1 reads SGHNT; CDR2 reads YYREEE (reference sequence). V was clipped by 5 bases and J by 5 bases; unmatched bases: 9. The CDR3 sequence is CASRLWGGEETQYF. The DNA for the CDR3 is TGTGCCAGCAGACTATGGGGGGGTGAGGAGACCCAGTACTTC.

The gene calls are TRBV15 and TRBJ2-3, with D possibly called TRBD1 or TRBD2 (5 bases each). This CDR3 is 16 amino acids long. CDR1 LNHNV and CDR2 YYDKDF come from the germline V gene (reference sequence). Trimming took off 2 bases at V and 6 bases at J, with 18 bases between the two ends. The CDR3 DNA follows: TGTGCCACCAGCAGAAGCCCAGGGCCGGGAACGGATACGCAGTATTTT. Translating it yields CATSRSPGPGTDTQYF.

This chain connects TRBV27 to TRBJ2-7; D possibly corresponds to TRBD1 (5 bases). Germline CDR1 and CDR2: MNHEY and SMNVEV (reference sequence). The CDR3 totals 12 residues. Trimming took 5 bases from V and 4 from J, leaving 9 bases between them. The CDR3 here is CASSPDIYEQYF. The CDR3 DNA reads as TGTGCCAGCAGTCCGGACATATACGAGCAGTACTTC.

This chain connects TRBV18 to TRBJ1-4; the D is unclear. The V gene's germline CDR1 is KGHSH and CDR2 LQKENI. Between the trimmed V and J ends, which lost 3 bases and 7 bases, there was a span of 9 bases. The CDR3 is 13 amino acids. For the CDR3, the DNA is TGTGCCAGCTCACCCCTGGGAGGTGAAAAACTGTTTTTT. This sequence encodes CASSPLGGEKLFF.

CDR3 protein: CASSLARTGSGSSNQPQHF. The CDR3 bases are TGTGCCAGCAGCTTGGCCAGGACAGGGAGCGGCTCTAGCAATCAGCCCCAGCATTTT. The chain is built from TRBV5-6 and TRBJ1-5, with 8 bases matching TRBD1. CDR3 length equals 19 residues. The V gene end was trimmed by 0 bases and the J gene end by 0 bases; junction bases not matched to a gene: 11. Germline V CDR1 and CDR2: SGHDT, YYEEEE.

This chain uses TRBV19 with TRBJ1-6; D not certain. Trimming shortened V by 7 bases and J by 6 bases, and 16 bases separated the two germline ends. The length of the CDR3 is 15 residues. Per the germline V gene, CDR1 is LNHDA and CDR2 is SQIVND (reference sequence). Written as DNA, the CDR3 is TGTGCCAGTACCCTGGTTTTCGCATCTAATTCACCCCTCCACTTT. It translates to CASTLVFASNSPLHF.

The CDR3 region has the DNA TGTGCCAGCAGTGAAGAAGAGGGGCCAACTGCTTATTCACCCCTCCACTTT. Translating it yields CASSEEEGPTAYSPLHF. The V gene is TRBV6-1, the J gene TRBJ1-6, with D maybe TRBD1 (5 bases). CDR1 MNHNS and CDR2 SASEGT come from the germline V gene. The CDR3 is 17 residues long. V was trimmed by 1 base and J by 8 bases, leaving 18 bases between them.

This chain joins TRBV19 and TRBJ1-2; TRBD1 matches at 8 bases. The CDR3 length is 15 residues. V was pared by 6 bases and J by 0 bases, with 6 bases of the junction left unmatched. Germline values: CDR1 LNHDA, CDR2 SQIVND (reference sequence). The CDR3 nucleotides are TGTGCCAGTAGCCCGACAGGGGCAGCTAACTATGGCTACACCTTC. As protein: CASSPTGAANYGYTF.

The rearrangement joins TRBV27 to TRBJ1-2, with TRBD1 matching over 8 bases. Germline-derived CDR1 and CDR2 are MNHEY and SMNVEV (reference sequence). The V and J ends lost 2 bases and 6 bases, in that order; junction bases with no gene match: 11. The CDR3 consists of 16 residues. The CDR3 region is CASSLTPPTGEHGYTF. Here the CDR3 DNA reads TGTGCCAGCAGTTTAACCCCCCCGACAGGGGAGCATGGCTACACCTTC.

DNA for the CDR3: TGTGCCAGCAGCTTAAATGGGGGCTTCCAAGAGACCCAGTACTTC. Amino acids: CASSLNGGFQETQYF. The V and J genes are TRBV7-6 and TRBJ2-5; a possible D gene is TRBD1 (6 bases). CDR3 length equals 15 residues. The V end lost 2 bases, the J end lost 1 base, and 11 bases lay between the germline ends. The germline V gene has CDR1 SGHVS and CDR2 FNYEAQ. The whole variable domain, remainder taken from reference TRBV7-6 and TRBJ2-5, is GAGVSQSPRYKVTKRGQDVALRCDPISGHVSLYWYRQALGQGPEFLTYFNYEAQQDKSGLPNDRFSAERPEGSISTLTIQRTEQRDSAMYRCASSLNGGFQETQYFGPGTRLLVL.

This chain links TRBV5-6 with TRBJ2-7; D might be TRBD1 (5 bases). V dropped 3 bases and J dropped 2 bases, with 18 bases sitting between them. CDR3 length: 16 amino acids. Looked up from germline, CDR1 is SGHDT and CDR2 is YYEEEE. This CDR3 reads CASSSTPKGFTYEQYF. As DNA, the CDR3 is TGTGCCAGCAGCTCCACTCCCAAGGGGTTCACCTACGAGCAGTACTTC.

The rearrangement links TRBV7-9 to TRBJ2-2; perhaps TRBD2 as D (5 bases). Germline V gives CDR1 SEHNR, CDR2 FQNEAQ (reference sequence). The V end lost 6 bases, the J end lost 2 bases, and 10 bases lay between the germline ends. There are 14 residues in the CDR3. The CDR3: CASSTGINTGELFF. For the CDR3, the DNA is TGTGCCAGCAGTACCGGGATAAACACCGGGGAGCTGTTTTTT.